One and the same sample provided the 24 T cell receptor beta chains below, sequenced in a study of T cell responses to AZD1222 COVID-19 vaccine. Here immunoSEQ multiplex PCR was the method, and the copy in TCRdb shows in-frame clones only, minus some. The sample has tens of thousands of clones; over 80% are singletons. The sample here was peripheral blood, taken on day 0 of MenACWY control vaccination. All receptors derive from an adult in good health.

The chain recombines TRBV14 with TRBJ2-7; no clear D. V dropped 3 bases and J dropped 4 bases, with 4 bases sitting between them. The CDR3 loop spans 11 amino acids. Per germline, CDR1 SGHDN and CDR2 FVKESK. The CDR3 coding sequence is TGTGCCAGCAGCCATGGATACGAGCAGTACTTC. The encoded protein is CASSHGYEQYF.

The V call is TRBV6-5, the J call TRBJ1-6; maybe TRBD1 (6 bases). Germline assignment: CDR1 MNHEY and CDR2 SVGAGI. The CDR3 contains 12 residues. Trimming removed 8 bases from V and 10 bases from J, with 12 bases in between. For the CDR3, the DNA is TGTGCCAGCGAAAGGGGGAGCTCACCCCTCCACTTT. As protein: CASERGSSPLHF.

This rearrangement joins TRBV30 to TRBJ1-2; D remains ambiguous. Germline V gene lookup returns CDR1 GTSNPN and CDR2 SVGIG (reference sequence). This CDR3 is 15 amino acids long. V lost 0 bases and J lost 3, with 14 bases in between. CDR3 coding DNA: TGTGCCTGGAGTGTACGAGGCAGGCTTTACTATGGCTACACCTTC. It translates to CAWSVRGRLYYGYTF.

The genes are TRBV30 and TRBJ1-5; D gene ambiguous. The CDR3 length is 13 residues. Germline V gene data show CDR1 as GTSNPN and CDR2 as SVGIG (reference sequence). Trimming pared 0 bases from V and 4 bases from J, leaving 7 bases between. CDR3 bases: TGTGCCTGGAGTGTAGGTGGTAATCAGCCCCAGCATTTT. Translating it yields CAWSVGGNQPQHF. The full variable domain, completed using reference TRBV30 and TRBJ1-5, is SQTIHQWPATLVQPVGSPLSLECTVEGTSNPNLYWYRQAAGRGLQLLFYSVGIGQISSEVPQNLSASRPQDRQFILSSKKLLLSDSGFYLCAWSVGGNQPQHFGDGTRLSIL.

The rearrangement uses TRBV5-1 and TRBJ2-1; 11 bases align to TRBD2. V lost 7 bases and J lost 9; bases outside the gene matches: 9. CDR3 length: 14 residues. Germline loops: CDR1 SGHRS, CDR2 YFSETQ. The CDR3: CASRPTSGKVEQFF. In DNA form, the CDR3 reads TGCGCCAGCCGGCCGACTAGCGGGAAAGTTGAGCAGTTCTTC.

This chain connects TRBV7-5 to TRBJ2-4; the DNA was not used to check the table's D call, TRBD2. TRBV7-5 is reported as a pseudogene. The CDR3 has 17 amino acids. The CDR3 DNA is TGTGTCAGAAGCTTAGATGAGGAGGTATTAGCCAAAAACATTCAGTACTTC. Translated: CVRSLDEEVLAKNIQYF.

CDR3 region: CASSDPLEGDPYGYTF. CDR3 coding DNA: TGTGCCAGCAGCGACCCTCTCGAGGGGGACCCTTATGGCTACACCTTC. The V gene is TRBV9, the J gene TRBJ1-2; D is possibly TRBD1 (6 bases). The V end was cut by 3 bases, the J end by 5 bases, with 20 bases between. The CDR3 spans 16 residues. Looked up from germline, CDR1 is SGDLS and CDR2 is YYNGEE.

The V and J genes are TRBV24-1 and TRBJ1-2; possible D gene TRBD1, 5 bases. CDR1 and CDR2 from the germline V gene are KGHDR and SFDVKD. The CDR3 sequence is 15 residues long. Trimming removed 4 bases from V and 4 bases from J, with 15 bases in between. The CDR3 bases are TGTGCCACCAGTGACTCCACAAGGGGCATCTATGGCTACACCTTC. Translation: CATSDSTRGIYGYTF.

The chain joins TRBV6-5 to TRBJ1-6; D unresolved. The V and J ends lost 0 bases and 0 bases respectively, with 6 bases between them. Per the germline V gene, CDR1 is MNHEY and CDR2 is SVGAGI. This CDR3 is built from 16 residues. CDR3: CASSYSIDSYNSPLHF. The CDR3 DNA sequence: TGTGCCAGCAGTTACTCTATCGACTCCTATAATTCACCCCTCCACTTT.

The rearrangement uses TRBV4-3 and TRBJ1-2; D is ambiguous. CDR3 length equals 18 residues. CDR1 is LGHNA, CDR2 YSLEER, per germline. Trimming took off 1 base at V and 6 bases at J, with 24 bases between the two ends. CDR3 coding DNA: TGCGCCAGCAGCCAAGCCTTCCCTGGGCCGGTAGGGCTCGATGGCTACACCTTC. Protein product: CASSQAFPGPVGLDGYTF.

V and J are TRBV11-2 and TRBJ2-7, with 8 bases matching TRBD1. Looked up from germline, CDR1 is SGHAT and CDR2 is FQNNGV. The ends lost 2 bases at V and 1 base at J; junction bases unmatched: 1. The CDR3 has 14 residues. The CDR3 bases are TGTGCCAGCAGCTTATACAGGGGGTCCTACGAGCAGTACTTC. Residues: CASSLYRGSYEQYF.

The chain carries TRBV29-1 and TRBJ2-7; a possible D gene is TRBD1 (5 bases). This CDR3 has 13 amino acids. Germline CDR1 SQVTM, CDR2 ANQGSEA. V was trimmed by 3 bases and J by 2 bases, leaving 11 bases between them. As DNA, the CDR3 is TGCAGCGTTGATAAGGGGCCTCCCTACGAGCAGTACTTC. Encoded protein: CSVDKGPPYEQYF.

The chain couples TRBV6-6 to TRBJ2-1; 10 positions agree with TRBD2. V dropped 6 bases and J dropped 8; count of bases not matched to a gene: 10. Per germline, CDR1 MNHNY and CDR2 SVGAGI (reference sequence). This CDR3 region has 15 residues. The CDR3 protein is CASSSFSGRGDEQFF. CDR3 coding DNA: TGTGCCAGCAGCAGTTTCAGCGGGAGGGGGGATGAGCAGTTCTTC.

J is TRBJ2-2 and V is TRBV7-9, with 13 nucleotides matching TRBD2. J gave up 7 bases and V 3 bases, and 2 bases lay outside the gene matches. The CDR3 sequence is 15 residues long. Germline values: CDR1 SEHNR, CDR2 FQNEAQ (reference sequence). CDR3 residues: CASSFWTSGSGELFF. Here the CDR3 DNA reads TGTGCCAGCAGCTTTTGGACTAGCGGGAGCGGGGAGCTGTTTTTT.

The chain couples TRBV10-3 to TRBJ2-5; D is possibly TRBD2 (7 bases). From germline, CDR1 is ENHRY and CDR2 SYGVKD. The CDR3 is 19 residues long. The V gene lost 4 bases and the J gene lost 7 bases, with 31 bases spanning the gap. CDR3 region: CAISVSSGAASGSRATQYF. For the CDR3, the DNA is TGTGCCATCAGTGTATCATCGGGGGCGGCTAGCGGCTCCAGGGCGACCCAGTACTTC.

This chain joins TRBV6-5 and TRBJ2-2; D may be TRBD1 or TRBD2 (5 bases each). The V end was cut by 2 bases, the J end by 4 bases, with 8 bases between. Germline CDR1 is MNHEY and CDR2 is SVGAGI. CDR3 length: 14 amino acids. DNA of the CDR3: TGTGCCAGCAGTTACGAGGGGAGCACCGGGGAGCTGTTTTTT. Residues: CASSYEGSTGELFF.

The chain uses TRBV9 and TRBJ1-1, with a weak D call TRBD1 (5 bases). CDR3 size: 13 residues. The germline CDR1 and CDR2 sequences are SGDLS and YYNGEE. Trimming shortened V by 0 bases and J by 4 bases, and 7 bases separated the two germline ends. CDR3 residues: CASSVGDSTEAFF. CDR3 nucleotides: TGTGCCAGCAGCGTAGGTGACAGCACTGAAGCTTTCTTT.

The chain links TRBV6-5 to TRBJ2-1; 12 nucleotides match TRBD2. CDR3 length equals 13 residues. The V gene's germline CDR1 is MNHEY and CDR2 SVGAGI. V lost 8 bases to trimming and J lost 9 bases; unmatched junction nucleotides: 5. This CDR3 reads CASSGLAGSEQFF. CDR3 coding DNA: TGTGCCAGCTCAGGACTAGCGGGAAGTGAGCAGTTCTTC.

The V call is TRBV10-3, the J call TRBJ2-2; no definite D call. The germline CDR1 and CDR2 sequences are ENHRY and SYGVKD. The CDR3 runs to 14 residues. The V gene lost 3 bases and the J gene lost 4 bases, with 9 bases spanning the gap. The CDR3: CAISETASTGELFF. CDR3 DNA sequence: TGTGCCATCAGTGAAACGGCCTCCACCGGGGAGCTGTTTTTT.

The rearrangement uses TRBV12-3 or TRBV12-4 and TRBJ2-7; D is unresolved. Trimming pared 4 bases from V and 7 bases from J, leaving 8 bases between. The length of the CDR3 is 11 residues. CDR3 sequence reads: CASSSSWEQYF. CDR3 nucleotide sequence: TGTGCCAGCAGTTCCTCGTGGGAGCAGTACTTC.

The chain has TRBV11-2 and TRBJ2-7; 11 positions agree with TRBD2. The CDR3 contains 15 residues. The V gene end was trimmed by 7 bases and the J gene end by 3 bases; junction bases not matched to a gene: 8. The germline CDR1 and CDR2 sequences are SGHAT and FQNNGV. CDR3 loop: CASKLLAGDYYEQYF. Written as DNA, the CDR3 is TGTGCCAGCAAGTTACTAGCGGGGGATTACTACGAGCAGTACTTC.

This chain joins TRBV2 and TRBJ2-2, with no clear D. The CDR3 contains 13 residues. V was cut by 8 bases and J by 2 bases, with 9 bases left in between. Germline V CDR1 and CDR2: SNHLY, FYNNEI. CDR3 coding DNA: TGTGCCAGCGGAAGAGACAACACCGGGGAGCTGTTTTTT. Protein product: CASGRDNTGELFF.

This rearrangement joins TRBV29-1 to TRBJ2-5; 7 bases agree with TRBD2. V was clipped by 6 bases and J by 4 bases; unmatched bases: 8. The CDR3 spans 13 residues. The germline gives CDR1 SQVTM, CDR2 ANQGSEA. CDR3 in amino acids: CSVDLIAGETQYF. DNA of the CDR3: TGCAGCGTCGACCTAATAGCGGGAGAGACCCAGTACTTC.

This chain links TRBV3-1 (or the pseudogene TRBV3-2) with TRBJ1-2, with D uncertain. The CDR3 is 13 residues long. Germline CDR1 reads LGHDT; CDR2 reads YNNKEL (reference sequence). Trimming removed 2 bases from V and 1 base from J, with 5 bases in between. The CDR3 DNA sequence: TGTGCCAGCAGCCAAATGGGTAACTATGGCTACACCTTC. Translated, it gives CASSQMGNYGYTF.